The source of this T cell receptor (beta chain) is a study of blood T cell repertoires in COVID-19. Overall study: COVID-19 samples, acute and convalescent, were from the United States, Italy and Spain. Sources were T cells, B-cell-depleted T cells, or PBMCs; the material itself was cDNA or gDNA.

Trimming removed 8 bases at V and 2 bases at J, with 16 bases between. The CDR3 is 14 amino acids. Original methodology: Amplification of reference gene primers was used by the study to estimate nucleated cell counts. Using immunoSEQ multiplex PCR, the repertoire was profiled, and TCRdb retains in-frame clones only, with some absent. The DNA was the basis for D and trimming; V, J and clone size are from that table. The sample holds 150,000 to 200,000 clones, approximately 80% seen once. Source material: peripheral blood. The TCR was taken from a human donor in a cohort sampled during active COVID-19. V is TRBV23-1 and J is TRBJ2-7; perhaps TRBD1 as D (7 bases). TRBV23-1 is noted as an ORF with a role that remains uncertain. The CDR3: CASSWRDRPYEQYF. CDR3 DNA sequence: TGCGCCAGCTCGTGGAGGGACAGACCCTACGAGCAGTACTTC.